Below, 22 T cell receptor beta chains from the same sample are listed, as sequenced in a study of T cell responses to AZD1222 COVID-19 vaccine (TCRdb year 2021). Libraries were constructed by the immunoSEQ multiplex PCR assay. In TCRdb, the immuneACCESS table is reduced to in-frame sequences with V and J assigned. These tables do not hold every clone; where another copy was compared, an unresolved V gene accounts for under half, and the others remain unexplained. The table for this sample lists 82,000 or so clones; 90% of them were counted only once. Together, the top ten hold approximately 5.2% of the sample. According to the study, the label for this sample's time point signals: baseline before first vaccination. Sequencing used peripheral blood, obtained on day 0 of AZD1222 vaccination. Every receptor here comes from an adult in good health.

This clone appeared once. CDR3 residues: CASSDTSFGNQGRRDTQYF. CDR3 coding DNA: TGTGCCAGCAGTGACACGAGTTTTGGGAACCAGGGGCGGAGAGATACGCAGTATTTT. The chain employs TRBV6-4 and TRBJ2-3, with D tentatively TRBD1 (6 bases). CDR1 is MRHNA and CDR2 is SNTAGT in the germline V gene. The CDR3 runs 19 residues. The V gene lost 2 bases and the J gene lost 5 bases, with 26 bases spanning the gap.

This chain joins TRBV11-2 and TRBJ2-7; D not resolved. With 2 bases removed from V and 3 bases from J, the gap between germline ends came to 2 bases. Germline lookup yields CDR1 SGHAT and CDR2 FQNNGV. The CDR3 is made up of 11 amino acids. The CDR3 region has the DNA TGTGCCAGCAGCTTATTCTACGAGCAGTACTTC. Its protein product is CASSLFYEQYF.

The V gene is TRBV9, the J gene TRBJ1-1; D unclear. V was cut by 1 base and J by 2 bases, with 12 bases left in between. The CDR3 is 15 amino acids. Germline lookup yields CDR1 SGDLS and CDR2 YYNGEE. In DNA, the CDR3 is TGTGCCAGCAGCGTACAGGCCCAGACTAACACTGAAGCTTTCTTT. It yields the protein CASSVQAQTNTEAFF.

The chain has TRBV19 and TRBJ2-7, with a tentative D call TRBD2 (6 bases). This CDR3 region has 16 residues. V lost 7 bases, J lost 1 base, and 20 bases lay in between. Germline V lookup: CDR1 LNHDA, CDR2 SQIVND (reference sequence). The CDR3 DNA follows: TGTGCCAGTATCCAATCTAGGGGAGGTGAATCCTACGAGCAGTACTTC. Protein product: CASIQSRGGESYEQYF.

The chain is built from TRBV7-9 and TRBJ1-3; 7 bases are shared with TRBD1. The V gene end was trimmed by 4 bases and the J gene end by 8 bases; junction bases not matched to a gene: 8. The CDR3 is 14 residues long. Per germline, CDR1 SEHNR and CDR2 FQNEAQ (reference sequence). CDR3 nucleotide sequence: TGTGCCAGCAGCTCGGGACAGTTTCAGGACACCATATATTTT. Its translation: CASSSGQFQDTIYF. The entire variable domain, with the rest obtained from reference TRBV7-9 and TRBJ1-3, is as follows: DTGVSQNPRHKITKRGQNVTFRCDPISEHNRLYWYRQTLGQGPEFLTYFQNEAQLEKSRLLSDRFSAERPKGSFSTLEIQRTEQGDSAMYLCASSSGQFQDTIYFGEGSWLTVV.

This chain uses TRBV6-5 with TRBJ1-2; D ambiguous. With 4 bases removed from V and 4 bases from J, the gap between germline ends came to 10 bases. CDR1 and CDR2 (germline): MNHEY, SVGAGI. The CDR3 is made up of 13 amino acids. CDR3 coding DNA: TGTGCCAGCAGTTCCTTGGGCCCCTATGGCTACACCTTC. Its translation: CASSSLGPYGYTF.

J is TRBJ1-5 and V is TRBV6-2 or TRBV6-3; D is undetermined. The V and J ends lost 3 bases and 3 bases respectively, with 6 bases between them. The CDR3 runs to 13 residues. The V gene's germline CDR1 is MNHEY and CDR2 SVGEGT. In DNA form, the CDR3 reads TGTGCCAGCAGTTATAGTTCCAATCAGCCCCAGCATTTT. This codes for CASSYSSNQPQHF.

The rearrangement uses TRBV6-5 and TRBJ2-7, with D possibly being TRBD2 (7 bases). From germline, CDR1 is MNHEY and CDR2 SVGAGI. V shed 7 bases and J shed 9 bases, with 22 bases lying between them. The CDR3 length is 14 residues. CDR3 loop: CASTSIRGGVGQYF. The CDR3 DNA reads TGTGCCAGCACCTCCATCAGGGGAGGGGTCGGGCAGTACTTC.

The CDR3 nucleotides are TGTGCCAGCACGTCCTCTTTGATCGGAAAACTGTTTTTT. Encoded protein: CASTSSLIGKLFF. This chain connects TRBV28 to TRBJ1-4, with D hard to call. Germline loops: CDR1 MDHEN, CDR2 SYDVKM. The CDR3 consists of 13 residues. V lost 7 bases and J 10 bases, leaving 16 bases between the germline ends.

DNA of the CDR3: TGCGCCAGCAGCTCCACTTTCCCCTCCTACGAGCAGTACTTC. Protein product: CASSSTFPSYEQYF. J is TRBJ2-7 and V is TRBV5-1; D is unclear. Looked up from germline, CDR1 is SGHRS and CDR2 is YFSETQ. V was pared by 3 bases and J by 0 bases, with 10 bases between. The CDR3 loop spans 14 amino acids.

The V call is TRBV10-1, the J call TRBJ1-1, with D hard to call. The V end lost 7 bases, the J end lost 11 bases, and 5 bases lay between the germline ends. Germline V gene lookup returns CDR1 WNHNN and CDR2 SYGVQD (reference sequence). The CDR3 is 8 amino acids. This CDR3 is CASISAFF. The CDR3 nucleotides read TGCGCCAGCATTAGTGCTTTCTTT.

The chain joins TRBV19 to TRBJ2-3; 7 positions match TRBD2. J was trimmed by 5 bases and V by 3 bases; bases with no gene match: 17. Germline values: CDR1 LNHDA, CDR2 SQIVND (reference sequence). The CDR3 runs 18 residues. This CDR3 is CASSIWSLGGNKRDTQYF. As DNA, the CDR3 is TGTGCCAGTAGTATCTGGTCGCTCGGGGGGAATAAAAGAGATACGCAGTATTTT.

The V gene is TRBV5-1, the J gene TRBJ1-2; 9 bases are shared with TRBD1. This CDR3 has 15 amino acids. Trimming took 0 bases from V and 6 from J; bases not matched to a gene: 6. Germline V gene data show CDR1 as SGHRS and CDR2 as YFSETQ. CDR3 sequence reads: CASSLAQTGGHGYTF. For the CDR3, the DNA is TGCGCCAGCAGCTTGGCTCAAACAGGGGGCCATGGCTACACCTTC.

V is TRBV18 and J is TRBJ2-1; maybe TRBD2 (6 bases). Germline CDR1 and CDR2: KGHSH and LQKENI. The V end lost 6 bases, the J end lost 4 bases, and 10 bases lay between the germline ends. This CDR3 spans 13 amino acids. The CDR3 here is CASSGLLYNEQFF. CDR3 nucleotides: TGTGCCAGCTCGGGACTCCTATACAATGAGCAGTTCTTC.

This chain uses TRBV9 with TRBJ1-2, with 10 bases fitting TRBD1. The CDR3 loop spans 15 amino acids. The V gene's germline CDR1 is SGDLS and CDR2 YYNGEE. After removal of 4 bases from V and 4 bases from J, the junction contained 7 bases not matched to a gene. CDR3 region: CASSLGQGGTYGYTF. CDR3 coding DNA: TGTGCCAGCAGCCTAGGACAGGGGGGGACCTATGGCTACACCTTC.

The chain links TRBV19 to TRBJ2-5; TRBD1 matches 11 bases. CDR3 size: 15 residues. Trimming at V came to 4 bases and at J to 5 bases, leaving 6 bases not matched to a gene. Germline V CDR1 and CDR2: LNHDA, SQIVND (reference sequence). CDR3 sequence reads: CASSRTGGAGETQYF. The CDR3 coding sequence is TGTGCCAGTAGTAGGACAGGGGGCGCAGGGGAGACCCAGTACTTC.

This chain links TRBV5-1 with TRBJ1-6, with D perhaps TRBD1 (6 bases). The germline gives CDR1 SGHRS, CDR2 YFSETQ. V lost 5 bases to trimming and J lost 7 bases, with 13 bases between them. The CDR3 totals 14 residues. In DNA, the CDR3 is TGCGCCAGCAGTTTAGCAGGGGTGAATTCACCCCTCCACTTT. Protein: CASSLAGVNSPLHF.

This chain joins TRBV3-1 (or the pseudogene TRBV3-2) and TRBJ2-3, with D possibly being TRBD1 (5 bases). The CDR3 loop spans 15 amino acids. Germline loops: CDR1 LGHDT, CDR2 YNNKEL (reference sequence). With 7 bases removed from V and 0 bases from J, the gap between germline ends came to 14 bases. The CDR3 DNA reads as TGTGCCAGCACCGCGCAGGGCTTTAGCACAGATACGCAGTATTTT. The encoded protein is CASTAQGFSTDTQYF.

V is TRBV3-1 (or the pseudogene TRBV3-2) and J is TRBJ2-3; D might be TRBD1 (6 bases). V was trimmed by 2 bases and J by 0 bases, leaving 15 bases between them. CDR1 LGHDT and CDR2 YNNKEL come from the germline V gene (reference sequence). CDR3 length: 17 amino acids. The CDR3 DNA is TGTGCCAGCAGCCAACGGACGGGACAACCGAGCACAGATACGCAGTATTTT. Its protein is CASSQRTGQPSTDTQYF.

The chain carries TRBV7-3 and TRBJ1-1; D not resolved. The length of the CDR3 is 16 residues. Germline CDR1 SGHTA, CDR2 FQGTGA. Between the trimmed V and J ends, which lost 4 bases and 1 base, there was a span of 16 bases. CDR3 DNA: TGTGCCAGCAGCTCAGGCCCGGGTCTGGGGAACACTGAAGCTTTCTTT. Translating gives CASSSGPGLGNTEAFF.

This clone was seen a few times. V usage is TRBV5-1 and J usage is TRBJ2-3; 11 nucleotides agree with TRBD1. V lost 5 bases and J lost 4; bases outside the gene matches: 9. CDR3 length equals 16 residues. In germline, CDR1 is SGHRS, CDR2 YFSETQ. CDR3 coding DNA: TGCGCCAGCAGTTCCAGGACAGGGGGCGCGGCAGATACGCAGTATTTT. As protein: CASSSRTGGAADTQYF. The full variable domain, in which reference TRBV5-1 and TRBJ2-3 provide the parts outside the CDR3, is KAGVTQTPRYLIKTRGQQVTLSCSPISGHRSVSWYQQTPGQGLQFLFEYFSETQRNKGNFPGRFSGRQFSNSRSEMNVSTLELGDSALYLCASSSRTGGAADTQYFGPGTRLTVL.

The gene calls are TRBV6-2 or TRBV6-3 and TRBJ1-1; 7 bases are a match to TRBD1. The J segment lost 0 bases and the V segment lost 5 bases, leaving 3 bases of the junction unmatched. Germline-derived CDR1 and CDR2 are MNHEY and SVGEGT. CDR3 length equals 14 residues. The CDR3 region is CASSRDRLNTEAFF. Here the CDR3 DNA reads TGTGCCAGCAGTAGGGACAGATTGAACACTGAAGCTTTCTTT.